A single sample is the source of the 10 T cell receptor beta chains below, sequenced in a study of monozygotic twins with inflammatory bowel disease (dated by TCRdb to about 2019). Library prep was done by 5' RACE. TCRdb shows the sequencer as Illumina HiSeq 2500. With the reads reprocessed by TCRdb, a single entry stands for each CDR3 protein sequence and no DNA is reported. In this sample's table one finds about 300,000 distinct CDR3 sequences. The top ten constitute over 5.5% of the sample. What was sequenced was blood. The receptors derive from a human donor with ulcerative colitis or Crohn's disease, or a healthy co-twin of an affected twin (not recorded which).

The gene calls are TRBV5-1 and TRBJ2-1; the D call of TRBD2 rests on TCRdb alone, since no DNA is present to check it. The CDR3 runs 18 residues. Germline values: CDR1 SGHRS, CDR2 YFSETQ. The CDR3 here is CASRGDRGGHPSYNEQFF.

The J gene is TRBJ2-3, the V gene TRBV7-2; as DNA is missing, the TRBD1 call by TCRdb cannot be tested. Germline V gives CDR1 SGHTA, CDR2 FQGNSA. CDR3 length equals 12 residues. CDR3 sequence: CASGQNTDTQYF.

The J gene is TRBJ1-2, the V gene TRBV15; as DNA is missing, the TRBD1 call by TCRdb cannot be tested. Germline CDR1 is LNHNV and CDR2 is YYDKDF (reference sequence). The CDR3 contains 15 residues. CDR3 sequence: CATSRGHRENYGYTF. Full variable domain (rest looked up from reference TRBV15 and TRBJ1-2): DAMVIQNPRYQVTQFGKPVTLSCSQTLNHNVMYWYQQKSSQAPKLLFHYYDKDFNNEADTPDNFQSRRPNTSFCFLDIRSPGLGDTAMYLCATSRGHRENYGYTFGSGTRLTVV.

The genes are TRBV20-1 and TRBJ2-1. CDR3 length: 11 amino acids. Germline values: CDR1 DFQATT, CDR2 SNEGSKA (reference sequence). Here the CDR3 reads CSALPRNEQFF.

CDR3 in amino acids: CASGDRLGEQYF. The gene calls are TRBV6-2 or TRBV6-3 and TRBJ2-7; TCRdb picks TRBD1, but there is no DNA to check that call. The germline gives CDR1 MNHEY, CDR2 SVGEGT. CDR3 length: 12 amino acids.

V and J are TRBV19 and TRBJ1-1; the D gene TCRdb calls, TRBD1, cannot be checked with no DNA. This CDR3 is built from 14 residues. Germline loops: CDR1 LNHDA, CDR2 SQIVND (reference sequence). CDR3 amino acids: CASSTRDQNTEAFF.

The rearrangement joins TRBV18 to TRBJ2-7. This CDR3 is built from 13 residues. Germline values: CDR1 KGHSH, CDR2 LQKENI. The CDR3 loop reads CASSTKDPREQYF. Full variable domain (remainder filled in from reference TRBV18 and TRBJ2-7): NAGVMQNPRHLVRRRGQEARLRCSPMKGHSHVYWYRQLPEEGLKFMVYLQKENIIDESGMPKERFSAEFPKEGPSILRIQQVVRGDSAAYFCASSTKDPREQYFGPGTRLTVT.

The chain employs TRBV6-2 or TRBV6-3 and TRBJ1-1. The CDR3 sequence is 11 residues long. The germline gives CDR1 MNHEY, CDR2 SVGEGT. The CDR3 reads CASRTTFEAFF.

V gene TRBV6-2 or TRBV6-3 combines with J gene TRBJ2-7; TCRdb names TRBD1, which stays unverified in the absence of DNA. CDR3 length: 15 residues. Per the germline V gene, CDR1 is MNHEY and CDR2 is SVGEGT. The CDR3 loop reads CASSYRAWGGYEQYF.

The chain couples TRBV28 to TRBJ2-3; the D call of TRBD2 rests on TCRdb alone, since no DNA is present to check it. In germline, CDR1 is MDHEN, CDR2 SYDVKM. This CDR3 is built from 13 residues. The CDR3 spells CASSLPTSDTQYF. Supplemented by reference TRBV28 and TRBJ2-3, the full variable domain reads DVKVTQSSRYLVKRTGEKVFLECVQDMDHENMFWYRQDPGLGLRLIYFSYDVKMKEKGDIPEGYSVSREKKERFSLILESASTNQTSMYLCASSLPTSDTQYFGPGTRLTVL.